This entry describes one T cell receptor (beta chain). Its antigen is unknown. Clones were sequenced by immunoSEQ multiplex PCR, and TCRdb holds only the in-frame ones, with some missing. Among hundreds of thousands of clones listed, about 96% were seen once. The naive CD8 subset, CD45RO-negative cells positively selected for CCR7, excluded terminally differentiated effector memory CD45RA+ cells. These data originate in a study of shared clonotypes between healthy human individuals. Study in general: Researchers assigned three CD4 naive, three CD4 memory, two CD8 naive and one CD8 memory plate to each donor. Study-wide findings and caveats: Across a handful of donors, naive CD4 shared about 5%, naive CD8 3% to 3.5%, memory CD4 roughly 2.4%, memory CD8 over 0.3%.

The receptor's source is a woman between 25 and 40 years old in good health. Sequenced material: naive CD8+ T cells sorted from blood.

CDR3 nucleotide sequence: TGTGCCAGCAGGTCCCGGGATCAGCTCTACAATGAGCAGTTCTTC. Its protein product is CASRSRDQLYNEQFF. The rearrangement uses TRBV11-2 and TRBJ2-1, with a weak D call TRBD2 (5 bases). CDR1 and CDR2 from the germline V gene are SGHAT and FQNNGV. The length of the CDR3 is 15 residues. Between the trimmed V and J ends, which lost 6 bases and 3 bases, there was a span of 15 bases.